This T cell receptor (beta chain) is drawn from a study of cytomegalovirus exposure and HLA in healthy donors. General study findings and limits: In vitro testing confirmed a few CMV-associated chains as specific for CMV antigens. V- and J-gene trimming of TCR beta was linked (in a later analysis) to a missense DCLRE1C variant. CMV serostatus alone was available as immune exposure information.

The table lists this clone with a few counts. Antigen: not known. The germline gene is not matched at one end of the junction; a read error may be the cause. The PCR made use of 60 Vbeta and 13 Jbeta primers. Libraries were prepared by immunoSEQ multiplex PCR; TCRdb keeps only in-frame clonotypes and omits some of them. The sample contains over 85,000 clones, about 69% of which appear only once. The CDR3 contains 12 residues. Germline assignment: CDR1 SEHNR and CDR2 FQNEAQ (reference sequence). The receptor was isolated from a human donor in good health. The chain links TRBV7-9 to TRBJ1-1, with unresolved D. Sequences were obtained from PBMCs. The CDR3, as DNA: TGTTCCAGCAGCTTAGCTGGAGGTGAAGCTTTCTTT. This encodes CSSSLAGGEAFF.